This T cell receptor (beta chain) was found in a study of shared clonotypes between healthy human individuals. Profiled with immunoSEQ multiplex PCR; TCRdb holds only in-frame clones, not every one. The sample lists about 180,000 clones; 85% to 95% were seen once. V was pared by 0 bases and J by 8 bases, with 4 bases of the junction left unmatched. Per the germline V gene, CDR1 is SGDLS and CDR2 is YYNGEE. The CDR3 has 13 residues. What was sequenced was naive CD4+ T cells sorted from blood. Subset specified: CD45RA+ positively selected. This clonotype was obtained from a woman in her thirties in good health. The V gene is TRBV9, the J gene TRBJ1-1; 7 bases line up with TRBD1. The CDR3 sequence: CASSVATGVEAFF. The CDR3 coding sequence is TGTGCCAGCAGCGTAGCTACAGGGGTAGAAGCTTTCTTT.